The 25 T cell receptor beta chains below were found in one sample sequenced in a study of T cell changes during pregnancy in multiple sclerosis. Clones were read by immunoSEQ multiplex PCR, and TCRdb kept only the in-frame ones, dropping some. The sample includes approximately 71,000 clones, just under 95% of them seen just once. Sequences were derived from peripheral blood, sampled in the second trimester of pregnancy. The receptors were gathered from a female donor with multiple sclerosis, enrolled in a pregnancy study.

The rearrangement links TRBV11-3 to TRBJ2-2, with 9 positions matching TRBD1. In germline, CDR1 is SGHNT, CDR2 YENEEA. V lost 5 bases to trimming and J lost 4 bases; unmatched junction nucleotides: 11. CDR3 length: 17 residues. CDR3: CASSASGTGLATGELFF. The CDR3 DNA reads TGTGCCAGCAGCGCGTCCGGGACAGGGTTGGCCACCGGGGAGCTGTTTTTT.

The chain combines TRBV30 with TRBJ2-3; no firm D call. Germline CDR1 is GTSNPN and CDR2 is SVGIG (reference sequence). With 0 bases removed from V and 6 bases from J, the gap between germline ends came to 16 bases. This CDR3 spans 15 amino acids. As DNA, the CDR3 is TGTGCCTGGAGTGTACTGTTCGAATACTCCGATACGCAGTATTTT. Translating it yields CAWSVLFEYSDTQYF. Supplemented by reference TRBV30 and TRBJ2-3, the full variable domain reads SQTIHQWPATLVQPVGSPLSLECTVEGTSNPNLYWYRQAAGRGLQLLFYSVGIGQISSEVPQNLSASRPQDRQFILSSKKLLLSDSGFYLCAWSVLFEYSDTQYFGPGTRLTVL.

The chain links TRBV11-2 to TRBJ1-1; unclear D gene. CDR3 length: 14 residues. Germline V CDR1 and CDR2: SGHAT, FQNNGV. Trimming left V 5 bases short and J 1 base short, with 11 bases between. The CDR3 spells CASSLSGWNTEAFF. CDR3 coding DNA: TGTGCCAGCAGCCTCTCGGGATGGAACACTGAAGCTTTCTTT. Using reference TRBV11-2 and TRBJ1-1 for the parts outside the CDR3, the full variable domain is EAGVAQSPRYKIIEKRQSVAFWCNPISGHATLYWYQQILGQGPKLLIQFQNNGVVDDSQLPKDRFSAERLKGVDSTLKIQPAKLEDSAVYLCASSLSGWNTEAFFGQGTRLTVV.

The chain links TRBV18 to TRBJ2-3, with D possibly being TRBD2 (5 bases). V lost 1 base and J lost 2, with 10 bases in between. This CDR3 has 15 amino acids. CDR1 is KGHSH and CDR2 is LQKENI in the germline V gene. The CDR3 sequence: CASSPRQDFTDTQYF. In nucleotides, the CDR3 is TGTGCCAGCTCACCACGCCAGGACTTCACAGATACGCAGTATTTT.

The chain combines TRBV19 with TRBJ1-2, with a tentative D call TRBD1 (6 bases). CDR3 length: 16 residues. Germline assignment: CDR1 LNHDA and CDR2 SQIVND (reference sequence). The V gene lost 4 bases and the J gene lost 2 bases, with 17 bases spanning the gap. In DNA form, the CDR3 reads TGTGCCAGTAGTAAAAGCCTACAGGGAGGGAACTATGGCTACACCTTC. Residues: CASSKSLQGGNYGYTF.

The chain is built from TRBV29-1 and TRBJ2-1, with 8 bases that match TRBD2. The V gene's germline CDR1 is SQVTM and CDR2 ANQGSEA. After removal of 3 bases from V and 7 bases from J, the junction contained 20 bases not matched to a gene. The CDR3 extends over 18 amino acids. Here the CDR3 reads CSVEGGEGGSGTLNEQFF. For the CDR3, the DNA is TGCAGCGTTGAGGGGGGGGAGGGTGGTAGCGGGACCCTTAATGAGCAGTTCTTC.

This chain joins TRBV19 and TRBJ2-7; D gene uncertain. Deletions cut 7 bases from V and 3 bases from J, with 16 bases between. Germline CDR1 is LNHDA and CDR2 is SQIVND (reference sequence). The length of the CDR3 is 14 residues. In nucleotides, the CDR3 is TGTGCCAGTACTATCAATCTGTGGAGCTACGAGCAGTACTTC. Its translation: CASTINLWSYEQYF. Using reference TRBV19 and TRBJ2-7 for the parts outside the CDR3, the full variable domain is DGGITQSPKYLFRKEGQNVTLSCEQNLNHDAMYWYRQDPGQGLRLIYYSQIVNDFQKGDIAEGYSVSREKKESFPLTVTSAQKNPTAFYLCASTINLWSYEQYFGPGTRLTVT.

This clone is deemed medium-sized. The chain couples TRBV7-8 to TRBJ2-7; TRBD1 aligns across 8 bases. The CDR3 is made up of 13 amino acids. V lost 5 bases to trimming and J lost 2 bases; unmatched junction nucleotides: 2. Looked up from germline, CDR1 is SGHVS and CDR2 is FQNEAQ. The CDR3 reads CASSMGQAYEQYF. CDR3 coding DNA: TGTGCCAGCAGCATGGGACAGGCCTACGAGCAGTACTTC.

The rearrangement uses TRBV18 and TRBJ2-1, with 9 bases matching TRBD2. CDR1 and CDR2 (germline): KGHSH, LQKENI. This CDR3 region has 15 residues. Trimming removed 2 bases from V and 6 bases from J; junction bases left unmatched: 5. CDR3 residues: CASSPKTSGFNEQFF. The DNA for the CDR3 is TGTGCCAGCTCACCAAAGACTAGCGGATTCAATGAGCAGTTCTTC.

This clone was picked up one time. The V call is TRBV4-1, the J call TRBJ1-2, with 9 bases that match TRBD1. CDR1 and CDR2 from the germline V gene are MGHRA and YSYEKL. The CDR3 spans 18 residues. V gave up 3 bases and J gave up 3 bases; unmatched junction bases: 14. In nucleotides, the CDR3 is TGCGCCAGCAGCCATCACACTGGGGGGACAGGGTTGGACTATGGCTACACCTTC. It yields the protein CASSHHTGGTGLDYGYTF.

The rearrangement joins TRBV7-2 to TRBJ2-7, with 8 nucleotides matching TRBD1. V was clipped by 2 bases and J by 3 bases; unmatched bases: 6. Germline loops: CDR1 SGHTA, CDR2 FQGNSA. This CDR3 contains 15 residues. The CDR3 region has the DNA TGTGCCAGCAGCTTAACTGGGACAGGACGCTACGAGCAGTACTTC. It codes for CASSLTGTGRYEQYF.

V and J are TRBV9 and TRBJ2-5; TRBD2 agrees at 8 bases. With V trimmed by 0 bases and J by 1 base, 5 bases remained unmatched. CDR3 length equals 16 residues. Germline CDR1 SGDLS, CDR2 YYNGEE. The CDR3 region has the DNA TGTGCCAGCAGCGTAGATAGCGGGGCTTTCCAAGAGACCCAGTACTTC. Translating it yields CASSVDSGAFQETQYF.

The rearrangement links TRBV5-6 to TRBJ2-2; TRBD1 matches 10 bases. Germline CDR1 and CDR2: SGHDT and YYEEEE. This CDR3 contains 15 residues. The ends lost 6 bases at V and 1 base at J; junction bases unmatched: 3. The chain's CDR3 is CASIRTGGNTGELFF. The CDR3 DNA sequence: TGTGCCAGCATCAGGACAGGGGGGAACACCGGGGAGCTGTTTTTT.

This chain joins TRBV19 and TRBJ1-6, with 9 bases lining up with TRBD1. CDR3 length: 18 residues. Trimming removed 5 bases from V and 0 bases from J; junction bases left unmatched: 8. The germline V gene encodes CDR1 LNHDA and CDR2 SQIVND (reference sequence). In DNA form, the CDR3 reads TGTGCCAGTAGTTCTCGGGGACAGGGCGGCTCCTATAATTCACCCCTCCACTTT. It encodes CASSSRGQGGSYNSPLHF.

This sequence joins TRBV27 and TRBJ2-7; 9 nucleotides align to TRBD2. This CDR3 is built from 13 residues. Germline values: CDR1 MNHEY, CDR2 SMNVEV (reference sequence). Trimming took 3 bases from V and 6 from J; bases not matched to a gene: 3. The CDR3 nucleotides are TGTGCCAGCAGTTTGAGTAGCGGGGGCGAGCAGTACTTC. Residues: CASSLSSGGEQYF.

The sample holds one count of this clone. J is TRBJ1-1 and V is TRBV25-1; D ambiguous. Germline values: CDR1 MGHDK, CDR2 SYGVNS. V shed 8 bases and J shed 5 bases, with 18 bases lying between them. CDR3 length: 14 amino acids. The CDR3 region has the DNA TGTGCCAGCCAGCCACCCGGGGTACTGACTGAAGCTTTCTTT. Protein sequence: CASQPPGVLTEAFF.

The chain employs TRBV4-1 and TRBJ1-6, with 7 bases lining up with TRBD1. The CDR3 runs 16 residues. Losses at the gene ends were 5 bases for V and 7 bases for J; bases not matched to a gene: 11. Per the germline V gene, CDR1 is MGHRA and CDR2 is YSYEKL. DNA for the CDR3: TGCGCCAGCAGCAACCGACAGGGTTTGCGGAATTCACCCCTCCACTTT. Its translation: CASSNRQGLRNSPLHF.

The DNA of the CDR3 is TGTGCCAGCACCCTGGGACAGGGGTTTGACGGGGAGCTGTTTTTT. It translates to CASTLGQGFDGELFF. The chain combines TRBV7-2 with TRBJ2-2, with TRBD1 matching 10 bases. The CDR3 sequence is 15 residues long. After removal of 7 bases from V and 7 bases from J, the junction contained 9 bases not matched to a gene. Looked up from germline, CDR1 is SGHTA and CDR2 is FQGNSA. The whole variable domain, remainder taken from reference TRBV7-2 and TRBJ2-2, is GAGVSQSPSNKVTEKGKDVELRCDPISGHTALYWYRQSLGQGLEFLIYFQGNSAPDKSGLPSDRFSAERTGGSVSTLTIQRTQQEDSAVYLCASTLGQGFDGELFFGEGSRLTVL.

CDR3 region: CAIRSGLSTDTQYF. The CDR3, as DNA: TGTGCCATCAGGTCGGGACTTAGCACAGATACGCAGTATTTT. The V call is TRBV10-3, the J call TRBJ2-3; tentatively, D is TRBD2 (6 bases). The CDR3 totals 14 residues. CDR1 and CDR2 from the germline V gene are ENHRY and SYGVKD. Trimming took 6 bases from V and 0 from J, leaving 10 bases between them.

This chain connects TRBV30 to TRBJ1-4; possible D gene TRBD1, 5 bases. The germline CDR1 and CDR2 sequences are GTSNPN and SVGIG (reference sequence). Trimming left V 2 bases short and J 8 bases short, with 15 bases between. This CDR3 region has 14 residues. CDR3 region: CAWSRPRKGEKLFF. CDR3 coding DNA: TGTGCCTGGAGTCGACCGAGGAAGGGGGAAAAACTGTTTTTT.

V and J are TRBV10-3 and TRBJ2-7; D gene unclear. Germline CDR1 reads ENHRY; CDR2 reads SYGVKD. V lost 3 bases to trimming and J lost 0 bases, with 6 bases between them. The CDR3 is 13 residues long. The DNA for the CDR3 is TGTGCCATCAGTGAACAGAGCTCCTACGAGCAGTACTTC. Translated: CAISEQSSYEQYF.

The chain carries TRBV7-2 and TRBJ2-5; 9 nucleotides align to TRBD2. The V segment lost 6 bases and the J segment 5 bases; nucleotides outside the gene matches: 10. The CDR3 loop spans 15 amino acids. CDR1 is SGHTA and CDR2 is FQGNSA in the germline V gene. CDR3 in amino acids: CASREAGGPWETQYF. CDR3 in DNA: TGTGCCAGCAGAGAGGCGGGGGGGCCCTGGGAGACCCAGTACTTC.

V usage is TRBV6-4 and J usage is TRBJ2-1, with TRBD2 as a possible D gene (5 bases). The V end was cut by 3 bases, the J end by 2 bases, with 8 bases between. The CDR3 runs 14 residues. Germline V CDR1 and CDR2: MRHNA, SNTAGT. The CDR3 coding sequence is TGTGCCAGCAGTGAAGAGGGAGCCTACAATGAGCAGTTCTTC. It codes for CASSEEGAYNEQFF.

The chain links TRBV6-1 to TRBJ2-1, with 8 positions matching TRBD2. J was trimmed by 9 bases and V by 2 bases; bases with no gene match: 6. Germline V CDR1 and CDR2: MNHNS, SASEGT. This CDR3 is built from 14 residues. Here the CDR3 reads CASSESAGVGEQFF. CDR3 nucleotide sequence: TGTGCCAGCAGTGAATCAGCGGGGGTGGGTGAGCAGTTCTTC.

The chain links TRBV19 to TRBJ1-2; D unclear. Germline assignment: CDR1 LNHDA and CDR2 SQIVND (reference sequence). Between the trimmed V and J ends, which lost 5 bases and 2 bases, there was a span of 15 bases. CDR3 size: 15 residues. The CDR3 DNA follows: TGTGCCAGTAGTGGAGGAGGGAGCCCCAACTATGGCTACACCTTC. This codes for CASSGGGSPNYGYTF.